This entry lists 26 T cell receptor beta chains sequenced from one sample in a study of regulatory T cells. The primer mix had 52 TRBV and 13 TRBJ primers. Profiled with immunoSEQ multiplex PCR; TCRdb holds only in-frame clones, not every one. The table has over 9,000 clones, approximately 80% seen once. Material: CD8+ T cells sorted from blood. The receptors were sampled from a person under 30 with CD3G deficiency.

The chain links TRBV10-1 to TRBJ2-7, with D perhaps matching TRBD1 (6 bases). Trimming pared 3 bases from V and 5 bases from J, leaving 14 bases between. This CDR3 spans 14 amino acids. In germline, CDR1 is WNHNN, CDR2 SYGVQD (reference sequence). The CDR3 DNA reads as TGCGCCAGCAGTGAAACAGGGCAGGTAAACGAGCAGTACTTC. Its translation is CASSETGQVNEQYF.

The chain combines TRBV10-2 with TRBJ2-7; TRBD2 matches 7 bases. Germline assignment: CDR1 WSHSY and CDR2 SAAADI. Trimming removed 7 bases from V and 2 bases from J; junction bases left unmatched: 8. The CDR3 is 14 residues long. CDR3 DNA sequence: TGCGCCAGCAACCGCGGGAGCTTTACCTACGAGCAGTACTTC. It codes for CASNRGSFTYEQYF.

J is TRBJ2-2 and V is TRBV10-2; 9 positions agree with TRBD2. With V trimmed by 10 bases and J by 1 base, 10 bases remained unmatched. This CDR3 has 16 amino acids. In germline, CDR1 is WSHSY, CDR2 SAAADI. The CDR3 nucleotides are TGCGCCACTAAGGCTAGCGGGGAGCTGAACACCGGGGAGCTGTTTTTT. Translation gives CATKASGELNTGELFF.

The chain carries TRBV27 and TRBJ2-2, with a weak D call TRBD2 (5 bases). The CDR3 spans 13 residues. The V end lost 4 bases, the J end lost 5 bases, and 8 bases lay between the germline ends. Looked up from germline, CDR1 is MNHEY and CDR2 is SMNVEV (reference sequence). CDR3 nucleotides: TGTGCCAGCAGTTGGACGGGGACCGGGGAGCTGTTTTTT. This gives the protein CASSWTGTGELFF.

This sequence joins TRBV11-2 and TRBJ2-7; D could derive from TRBD1 or TRBD2 (5 bases each). CDR3 length: 16 amino acids. V was trimmed by 5 bases and J by 9 bases, leaving 26 bases between them. Looked up from germline, CDR1 is SGHAT and CDR2 is FQNNGV. CDR3 bases: TGTGCCAGCAGCCCAACCTCTACGGGGCCCCCGGCGGGGCAGTACTTC. Protein: CASSPTSTGPPAGQYF.

The V call is TRBV27, the J call TRBJ2-1, with 13 nucleotides matching TRBD2. The CDR3 extends over 15 amino acids. The J segment lost 9 bases and the V segment lost 5 bases, leaving 7 bases of the junction unmatched. CDR1 is MNHEY and CDR2 is SMNVEV in the germline V gene (reference sequence). CDR3 sequence (DNA): TGTGCCAGCAGTCCCCGACTAGCGGGAGGAGGTGAGCAGTTCTTC. Translated, it gives CASSPRLAGGGEQFF.

The chain links TRBV30 to TRBJ2-1, with D unresolved. The CDR3 is made up of 12 amino acids. The V and J ends lost 2 bases and 5 bases respectively, with 7 bases between them. Germline V gene sequence: CDR1 GTSNPN, CDR2 SVGIG (reference sequence). The CDR3 loop reads CAWSIANNEQFF. The CDR3 coding sequence is TGTGCCTGGAGTATAGCTAACAATGAGCAGTTCTTC.

This clone was seen a few times. V is TRBV28 and J is TRBJ2-7; 7 positions agree with TRBD2. After removal of 5 bases from V and 3 bases from J, the junction contained 7 bases not matched to a gene. CDR3 length: 14 residues. Germline V gene lookup returns CDR1 MDHEN and CDR2 SYDVKM. CDR3 nucleotides: TGTGCCAGCAGTCAACGGGGAGGGAGCTACGAGCAGTACTTC. Translation gives CASSQRGGSYEQYF.

V is TRBV28 and J is TRBJ2-5, with TRBD2 matching 9 bases. The DNA end is more similar to TRBJ2-7, so the J call may be wrong. From germline, CDR1 is MDHEN and CDR2 SYDVKM. This CDR3 has 16 residues. The CDR3 DNA reads as TGTGCCAGCAGAGCGTCATCAGCGGGAGGTTCCTACGAGCAGTACTTC. It is translated as CASRASSAGGSYEQYF.

The V and J genes are TRBV4-1 and TRBJ2-7, with D perhaps matching TRBD2 (7 bases). Trimming took 1 base from V and 3 from J, leaving 16 bases between them. The CDR3 is made up of 16 amino acids. In germline, CDR1 is MGHRA, CDR2 YSYEKL. In DNA form, the CDR3 reads TGCGCCAGCAGCCAAGTTGCGGGGGCGCCCAACTACGAGCAGTACTTC. Translated, it gives CASSQVAGAPNYEQYF.

The rearrangement joins TRBV6-1 to TRBJ1-2, with 10 bases lining up with TRBD1. The CDR3 extends over 14 amino acids. Per germline, CDR1 MNHNS and CDR2 SASEGT. The junction had 6 bases not matched to a gene; V was cut back by 2 bases and J by 9 bases. CDR3 in DNA: TGTGCCAGCAGTGAACTTGGACAGGGGGTGAGCTACACCTTC. Residues: CASSELGQGVSYTF.

There are a few counts of this clone. The rearrangement joins TRBV28 to TRBJ2-7, with 13 bases that match TRBD2. Germline values: CDR1 MDHEN, CDR2 SYDVKM. V was clipped by 3 bases and J by 6 bases; unmatched bases: 8. The CDR3 runs to 16 residues. The CDR3 loop reads CASSLWGRLAGGEQYF. Written as DNA, the CDR3 is TGTGCCAGCAGTTTGTGGGGAAGACTAGCGGGAGGCGAGCAGTACTTC.

The chain couples TRBV28 to TRBJ2-1, with TRBD1 matching 10 bases. Trimming cost V 4 bases and J 8 bases; bases outside gene matches: 11. Germline V gene sequence: CDR1 MDHEN, CDR2 SYDVKM. The CDR3 covers 16 residues. CDR3 sequence reads: CASSSPRDRGRDEQFF. CDR3 nucleotides: TGTGCCAGCAGTTCTCCCCGGGACAGGGGAAGGGATGAGCAGTTCTTC.

The count of this clone is one. This chain joins TRBV11-2 and TRBJ1-1; D gene unclear. Trimming removed 1 base at V and 3 bases at J, with 6 bases between. Germline loops: CDR1 SGHAT, CDR2 FQNNGV. The CDR3 has 13 amino acids. The DNA for the CDR3 is TGTGCCAGCAGCTTAGCGCCGCACACTGAAGCTTTCTTT. Translated: CASSLAPHTEAFF.

The gene calls are TRBV27 and TRBJ2-1; 13 nucleotides line up with TRBD2. Trimming cost V 8 bases and J 7 bases; bases outside gene matches: 2. The CDR3 consists of 13 residues. In germline, CDR1 is MNHEY, CDR2 SMNVEV (reference sequence). CDR3 sequence: CASGTSGKNEQFF. CDR3 nucleotides: TGTGCCAGCGGGACTAGCGGGAAAAATGAGCAGTTCTTC.

This chain connects TRBV28 to TRBJ2-7, with D unclear. Germline V gene data show CDR1 as MDHEN and CDR2 as SYDVKM. The length of the CDR3 is 16 residues. Deletions cut 2 bases from V and 2 bases from J, with 16 bases between. The CDR3 region has the DNA TGTGCCAGCAGTTTACTACCGACGTCCAATACCTACGAGCAGTACTTC. Protein: CASSLLPTSNTYEQYF. The full variable domain, completed using reference TRBV28 and TRBJ2-7, is DVKVTQSSRYLVKRTGEKVFLECVQDMDHENMFWYRQDPGLGLRLIYFSYDVKMKEKGDIPEGYSVSREKKERFSLILESASTNQTSMYLCASSLLPTSNTYEQYFGPGTRLTVT.

This chain links TRBV19 with TRBJ1-1; D is ambiguous. The CDR3 runs 13 residues. The V end was cut by 6 bases, the J end by 1 base, with 9 bases between. From germline, CDR1 is LNHDA and CDR2 SQIVND (reference sequence). Here the CDR3 reads CASRGFGNTEAFF. The CDR3 DNA follows: TGTGCCAGTAGGGGCTTCGGGAACACTGAAGCTTTCTTT.

The CDR3 sequence is CSATSALGYTF. The CDR3 DNA is TGCAGTGCTACCTCCGCTTTGGGCTACACCTTC. The chain uses TRBV20-1 and TRBJ1-2; D unclear. Trimming left V 4 bases short and J 8 bases short, with 11 bases between. Per germline, CDR1 DFQATT and CDR2 SNEGSKA (reference sequence). The CDR3 has 11 residues.

In its sample, this clone was seen once. The chain has TRBV6-1 and TRBJ2-7; D gene unclear. V was trimmed by 5 bases and J by 5 bases, leaving 13 bases between them. The germline CDR1 and CDR2 sequences are MNHNS and SASEGT. This CDR3 contains 13 residues. The CDR3 reads CASSPLSTHEQYF. As DNA, the CDR3 is TGTGCCAGCAGTCCGTTATCTACCCACGAGCAGTACTTC.

This clone was detected once. The chain is built from TRBV10-3 and TRBJ1-6, with D unresolved. The CDR3 consists of 13 residues. V lost 0 bases, J lost 11 bases, and 8 bases lay in between. The germline V gene encodes CDR1 ENHRY and CDR2 SYGVKD. CDR3 sequence reads: CAISESGQPPLHF. The DNA for the CDR3 is TGTGCCATCAGTGAGTCGGGCCAACCACCCCTCCACTTT.

The gene calls are TRBV19 and TRBJ1-5; D is uncertain. Trimming cost V 6 bases and J 6 bases, with 12 bases left between them. The length of the CDR3 is 13 residues. Per germline, CDR1 LNHDA and CDR2 SQIVND (reference sequence). The CDR3 protein is CASRGIRGQPQHF. The CDR3 DNA reads as TGTGCCAGTAGGGGCATTCGCGGTCAGCCCCAGCATTTT.

The chain joins TRBV6-1 to TRBJ2-3; D uncertain. This CDR3 has 16 amino acids. CDR1 and CDR2 (germline): MNHNS, SASEGT. The germline V and J ends were trimmed by 3 bases and 4 bases, with 17 bases remaining between them. CDR3 amino acids: CASSDSPAWPADTQYF. The CDR3, as DNA: TGTGCCAGCAGTGACAGCCCAGCTTGGCCCGCAGATACGCAGTATTTT.

This chain joins TRBV11-2 and TRBJ2-7; 11 bases agree with TRBD1. The germline CDR1 and CDR2 sequences are SGHAT and FQNNGV. V lost 5 bases, J lost 6 bases, and 6 bases stayed unmatched. The CDR3 runs 14 residues. In nucleotides, the CDR3 is TGTGCCAGCAGCCCGGGACAGGGGGTACGCGAGCAGTACTTC. As protein: CASSPGQGVREQYF. Looking up the rest from reference TRBV11-2 and TRBJ2-7 gives the full variable domain: EAGVAQSPRYKIIEKRQSVAFWCNPISGHATLYWYQQILGQGPKLLIQFQNNGVVDDSQLPKDRFSAERLKGVDSTLKIQPAKLEDSAVYLCASSPGQGVREQYFGPGTRLTVT.

The chain has TRBV19 and TRBJ1-1; maybe TRBD1 (5 bases). Germline V gene lookup returns CDR1 LNHDA and CDR2 SQIVND (reference sequence). V was pared by 1 base and J by 1 base, with 7 bases between. The CDR3 sequence is 14 residues long. Written as DNA, the CDR3 is TGTGCCAGTAGTATAGGACAGTCGAACACTGAAGCTTTCTTT. Protein: CASSIGQSNTEAFF.

The chain recombines TRBV28 with TRBJ2-5; 11 nucleotides align to TRBD2. Germline CDR1 MDHEN, CDR2 SYDVKM. J gave up 2 bases and V 2 bases, and 4 bases lay outside the gene matches. The CDR3 totals 16 residues. DNA for the CDR3: TGTGCCAGCAGTTTAAAGACTAGCGGGACACAAGAGACCCAGTACTTC. Amino acid sequence: CASSLKTSGTQETQYF.

The V gene is TRBV10-3, the J gene TRBJ2-7; TRBD2 is a possible D gene (6 bases). The germline V gene encodes CDR1 ENHRY and CDR2 SYGVKD. The CDR3 is 15 amino acids. The V and J ends lost 4 bases and 5 bases respectively, with 18 bases between them. CDR3: CAISAHRETEHEQYF. Here the CDR3 DNA reads TGTGCCATCAGTGCCCACCGGGAGACAGAGCACGAGCAGTACTTC.